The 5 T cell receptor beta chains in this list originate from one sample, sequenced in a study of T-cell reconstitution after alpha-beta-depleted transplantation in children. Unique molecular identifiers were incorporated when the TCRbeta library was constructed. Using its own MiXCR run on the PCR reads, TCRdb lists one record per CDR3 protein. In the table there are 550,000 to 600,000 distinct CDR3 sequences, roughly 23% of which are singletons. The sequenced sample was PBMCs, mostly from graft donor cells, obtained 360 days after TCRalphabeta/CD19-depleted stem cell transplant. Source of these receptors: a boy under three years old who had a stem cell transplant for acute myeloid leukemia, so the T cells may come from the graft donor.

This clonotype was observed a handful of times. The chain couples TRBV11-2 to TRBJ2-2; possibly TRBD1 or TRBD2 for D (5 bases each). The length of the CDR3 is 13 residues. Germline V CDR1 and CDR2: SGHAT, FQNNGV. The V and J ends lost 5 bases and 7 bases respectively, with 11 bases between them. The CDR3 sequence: CASSAPGLGELFF. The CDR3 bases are TGTGCCAGCAGCGCGCCGGGGCTCGGGGAGCTGTTTTTT.

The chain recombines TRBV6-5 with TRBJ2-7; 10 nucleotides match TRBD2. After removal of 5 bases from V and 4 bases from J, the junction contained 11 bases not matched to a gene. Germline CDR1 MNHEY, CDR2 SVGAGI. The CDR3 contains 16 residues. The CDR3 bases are TGTGCCAGCAGTCTACCTAGCGGGGGATCGGGTTACGAGCAGTACTTC. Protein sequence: CASSLPSGGSGYEQYF.

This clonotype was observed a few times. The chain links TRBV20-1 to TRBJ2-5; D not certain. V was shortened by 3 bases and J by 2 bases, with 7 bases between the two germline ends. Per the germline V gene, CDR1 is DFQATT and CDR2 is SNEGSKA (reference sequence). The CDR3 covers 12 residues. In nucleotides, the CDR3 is TGCAGTGCTAGCATTAATCAAGAGACCCAGTACTTC. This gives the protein CSASINQETQYF.

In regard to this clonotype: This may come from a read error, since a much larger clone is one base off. The CDR3 loop is CASGQLTWKGGNEQFF. In DNA, the CDR3 is TGTGCTAGTGGTCAGCTGACATGGAAGGGTGGCAATGAGCAGTTCTTC. The V and J genes are TRBV12-5 and TRBJ2-1; no firm D call. V gave up 5 bases and J gave up 6 bases, with 20 bases separating them. Germline V gives CDR1 LGHNT, CDR2 FRNRAP. The CDR3 sequence is 16 residues long.

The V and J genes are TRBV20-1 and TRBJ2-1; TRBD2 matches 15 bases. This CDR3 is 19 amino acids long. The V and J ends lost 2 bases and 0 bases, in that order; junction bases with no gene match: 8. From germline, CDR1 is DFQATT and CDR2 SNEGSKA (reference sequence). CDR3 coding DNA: TGCAGTGCTAGACCCGGGACTAGCGGGGGGTATAGCTCCTACAATGAGCAGTTCTTC. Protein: CSARPGTSGGYSSYNEQFF.